This is a list of T cell receptor beta chains from one sample in a study of T cell responses to AZD1222 COVID-19 vaccine. Method: immunoSEQ multiplex PCR; TCRdb's copy keeps in-frame clones and lacks some. Of roughly 60,000 clones in the sample, 85% to 90% were seen once. The sample consisted of peripheral blood, taken on day 0 of AZD1222 vaccination. These receptors were taken from an adult in good health. The CDR3 runs from the conserved cysteine through the conserved F or W. The order of the fields is V gene, D gene, CDR3 protein. The D gene is left open where the match is weak.

>TRBV29-1|TRBD2
CSGTSGNEQFF
>TRBV18|-
CASSPQQQETQYF
>TRBV6-5|TRBD2
CASRLAGGIDTQYF
>TRBV7-9|-
CASSPDVGYTF
>TRBV18|-
CASSPPSMGASYNEQFF
>TRBV13|-
CASSPRPGTGMSQETQYF
>TRBV6-5|TRBD1
CASSPQGRSTGELFF
>TRBV5-1|TRBD1
CASSPAGQGHQPQHF
>TRBV29-1|-
CSVRDAYEQYF
>TRBV7-9|-
CASSLGTDNSPLHF
>TRBV6-5|-
CASSIEQSSNEQFF
>TRBV5-8|TRBD1
CASTPNRQGRNSPLHF
>TRBV12-3/TRBV12-4|-
CASSLTGLGYTF
>TRBV2|-
CASSERGTQYF
>TRBV5-6|-
CASSPYSNYGYTF
>TRBV3-1/TRBV3-2|-
CASSQGGSSYSTDTQYF
>TRBV19|TRBD2
CASSIETSGPSDEQFF
>TRBV6-5|TRBD1
CASREDRGHEKLFF
>TRBV7-3|-
CASSRGLNTEAFF
>TRBV3-1/TRBV3-2|TRBD2
CASSPRLAGEETQYF
>TRBV5-1|TRBD1
CASSLGQENNEQFF
>TRBV18|-
CASSPLSRDDLRGYTF
>TRBV7-2|TRBD1
CASSTDRAQPQHF